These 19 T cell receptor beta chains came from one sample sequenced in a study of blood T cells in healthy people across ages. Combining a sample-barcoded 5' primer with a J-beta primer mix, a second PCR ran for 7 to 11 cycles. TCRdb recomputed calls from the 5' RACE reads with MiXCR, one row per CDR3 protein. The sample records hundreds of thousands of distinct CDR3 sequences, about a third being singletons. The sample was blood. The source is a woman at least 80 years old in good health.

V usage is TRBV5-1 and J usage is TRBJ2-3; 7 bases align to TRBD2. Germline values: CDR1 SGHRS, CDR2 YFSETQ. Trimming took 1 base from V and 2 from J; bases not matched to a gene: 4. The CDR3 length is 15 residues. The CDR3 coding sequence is TGCGCCAGCAGCTTGCGCGGGACTAACACAGATACGCAGTATTTT. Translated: CASSLRGTNTDTQYF.

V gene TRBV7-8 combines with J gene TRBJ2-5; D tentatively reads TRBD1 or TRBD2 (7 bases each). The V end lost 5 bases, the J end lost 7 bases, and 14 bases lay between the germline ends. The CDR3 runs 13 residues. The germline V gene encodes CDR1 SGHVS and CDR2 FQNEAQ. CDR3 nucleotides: TGTGCCAGCAGCCCAGGGGGGGCCTCGACCCAGTACTTC. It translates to CASSPGGASTQYF. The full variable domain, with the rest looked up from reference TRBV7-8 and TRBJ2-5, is GAGVSQSPRYKVAKRGQDVALRCDPISGHVSLFWYQQALGQGPEFLTYFQNEAQLDKSGLPSDRFFAERPEGSVSTLKIQRTQQEDSAVYLCASSPGGASTQYFGPGTRLLVL.

CDR3 loop: CASSRQENEKLFF. CDR3 DNA sequence: TGTGCCAGCAGCCGTCAGGAGAATGAAAAACTGTTTTTT. The chain uses TRBV3-1 and TRBJ1-4; D remains ambiguous. Germline values: CDR1 LGHDT, CDR2 YNNKEL (reference sequence). The V end was cut by 4 bases, the J end by 5 bases, with 8 bases between. The length of the CDR3 is 13 residues. Complete variable domain (other parts from reference TRBV3-1 and TRBJ1-4): DTAVSQTPKYLVTQMGNDKSIKCEQNLGHDTMYWYKQDSKKFLKIMFSYNNKELIINETVPNRFSPKSPDKAHLNLHINSLELGDSAVYFCASSRQENEKLFFGSGTQLSVL.

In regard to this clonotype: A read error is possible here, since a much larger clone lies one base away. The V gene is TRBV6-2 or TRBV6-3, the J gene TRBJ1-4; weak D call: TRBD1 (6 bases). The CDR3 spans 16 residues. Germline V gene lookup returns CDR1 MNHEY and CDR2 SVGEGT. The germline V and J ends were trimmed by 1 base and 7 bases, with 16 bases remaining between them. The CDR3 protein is CASSYLARIRGEKLFF. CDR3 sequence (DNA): TGTGCCAGCAGTTACTTGGCGCGAATCAGGGGTGAAAAACTGTTTTTT.

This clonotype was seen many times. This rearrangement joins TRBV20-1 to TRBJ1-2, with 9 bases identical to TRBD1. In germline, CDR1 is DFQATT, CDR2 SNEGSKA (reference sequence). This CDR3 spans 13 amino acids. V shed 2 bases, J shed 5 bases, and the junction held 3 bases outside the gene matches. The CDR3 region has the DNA TGCAGTGCTAGATTGGACAGGGGATATGGCTACACCTTC. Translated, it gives CSARLDRGYGYTF.

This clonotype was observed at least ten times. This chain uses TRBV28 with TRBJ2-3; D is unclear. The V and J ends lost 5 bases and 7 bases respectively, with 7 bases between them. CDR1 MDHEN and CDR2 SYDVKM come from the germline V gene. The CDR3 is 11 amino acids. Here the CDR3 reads CASSPWNTQYF. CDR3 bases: TGTGCCAGCAGTCCCTGGAATACGCAGTATTTT.

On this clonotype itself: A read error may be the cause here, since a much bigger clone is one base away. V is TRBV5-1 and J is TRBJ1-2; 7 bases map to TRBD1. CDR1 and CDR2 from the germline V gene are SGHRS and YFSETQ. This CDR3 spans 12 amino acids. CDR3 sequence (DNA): TGCGCCAGCAGTAGGGACAGCTATGGCCACACCTTC. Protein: CASSRDSYGHTF.

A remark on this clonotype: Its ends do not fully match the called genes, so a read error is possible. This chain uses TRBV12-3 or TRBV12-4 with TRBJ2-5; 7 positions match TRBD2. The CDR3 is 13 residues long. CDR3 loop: CASRLAGQETQYF. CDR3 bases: TGTGCCAGCAGATTAGCGGGTCAAGAGACCCAGTACTTC.

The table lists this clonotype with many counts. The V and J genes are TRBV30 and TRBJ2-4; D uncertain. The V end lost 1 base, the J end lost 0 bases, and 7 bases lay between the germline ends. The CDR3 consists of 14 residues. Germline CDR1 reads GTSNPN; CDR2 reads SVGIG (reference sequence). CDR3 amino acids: CAWSGPLAKNIQYF. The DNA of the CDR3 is TGTGCCTGGAGTGGACCGTTAGCCAAAAACATTCAGTACTTC.

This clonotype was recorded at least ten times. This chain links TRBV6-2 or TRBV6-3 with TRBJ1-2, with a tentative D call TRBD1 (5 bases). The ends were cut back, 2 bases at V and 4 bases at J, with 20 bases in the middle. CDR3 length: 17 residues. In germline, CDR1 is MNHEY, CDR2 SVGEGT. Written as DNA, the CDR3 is TGTGCCAGCAGTTACCATTCGGGACCCAAGAAACCCTATGGCTACACCTTC. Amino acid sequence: CASSYHSGPKKPYGYTF.

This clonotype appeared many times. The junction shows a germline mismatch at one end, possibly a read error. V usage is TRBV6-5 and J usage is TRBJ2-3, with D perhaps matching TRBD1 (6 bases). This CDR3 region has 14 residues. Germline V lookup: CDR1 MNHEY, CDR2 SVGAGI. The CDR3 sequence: CASSLKGGTDTQYF. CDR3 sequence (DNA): TGCGCCAGCAGCTTGAAGGGGGGCACAGATACGCAGTATTTT.

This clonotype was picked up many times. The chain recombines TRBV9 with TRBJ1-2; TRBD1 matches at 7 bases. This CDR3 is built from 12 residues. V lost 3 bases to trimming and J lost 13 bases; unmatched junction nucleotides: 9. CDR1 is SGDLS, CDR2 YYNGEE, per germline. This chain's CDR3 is CASSGPRQGGTF. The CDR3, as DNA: TGTGCCAGCAGCGGCCCCAGGCAGGGGGGCACCTTC.

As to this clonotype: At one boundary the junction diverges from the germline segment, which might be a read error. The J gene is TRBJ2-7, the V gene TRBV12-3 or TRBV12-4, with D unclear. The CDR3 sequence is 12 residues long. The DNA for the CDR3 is TGTGTCAGCAGTTTTAAGGGTAATGAGCAGTACTTC. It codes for CVSSFKGNEQYF.

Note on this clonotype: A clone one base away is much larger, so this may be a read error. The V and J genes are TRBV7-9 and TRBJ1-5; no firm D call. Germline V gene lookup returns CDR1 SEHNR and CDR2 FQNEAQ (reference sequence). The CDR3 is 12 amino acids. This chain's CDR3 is CAGSLDDRPQHF. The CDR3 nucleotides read TGTGCCGGCAGCTTGGATGATCGCCCCCAGCATTTT. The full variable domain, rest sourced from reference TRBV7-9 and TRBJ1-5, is DTGVSQNPRHKITKRGQNVTFRCDPISEHNRLYWYRQTLGQGPEFLTYFQNEAQLEKSRLLSDRFSAERPKGSFSTLEIQRTEQGDSAMYLCAGSLDDRPQHFGDGTRLSIL.

This chain's CDR3 is CASRRRGDSLNGYGYTF. The CDR3 DNA reads as TGTGCCAGCAGACGCCGAGGGGACAGCCTAAACGGCTATGGCTACACCTTC. The chain is built from TRBV12-3 or TRBV12-4 and TRBJ1-2, with TRBD1 matching over 7 bases. With 6 bases clipped from V and 4 bases from J, the junction kept 17 bases outside the gene matches. This CDR3 has 17 residues.

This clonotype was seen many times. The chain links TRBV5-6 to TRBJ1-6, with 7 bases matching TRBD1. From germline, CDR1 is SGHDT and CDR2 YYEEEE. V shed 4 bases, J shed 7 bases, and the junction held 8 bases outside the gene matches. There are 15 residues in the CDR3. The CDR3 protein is CASSPDPGQNSPLHF. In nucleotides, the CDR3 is TGTGCCAGCAGCCCGGACCCGGGACAGAATTCACCCCTCCACTTT.

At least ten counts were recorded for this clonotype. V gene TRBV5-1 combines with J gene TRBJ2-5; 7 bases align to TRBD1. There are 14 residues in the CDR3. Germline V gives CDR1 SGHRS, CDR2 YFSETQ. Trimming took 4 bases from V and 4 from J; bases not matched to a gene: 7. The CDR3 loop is CASSLVGQRETQYF. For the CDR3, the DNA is TGCGCCAGCAGCCTGGTGGGACAGAGAGAGACCCAGTACTTC.

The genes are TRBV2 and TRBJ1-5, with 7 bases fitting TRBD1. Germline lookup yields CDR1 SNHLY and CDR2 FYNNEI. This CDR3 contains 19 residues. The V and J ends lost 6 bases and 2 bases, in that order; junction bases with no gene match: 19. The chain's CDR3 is CASRGTVATFVDGNQPQHF. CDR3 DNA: TGTGCCAGCAGAGGGACAGTGGCTACTTTCGTTGATGGCAATCAGCCCCAGCATTTT.

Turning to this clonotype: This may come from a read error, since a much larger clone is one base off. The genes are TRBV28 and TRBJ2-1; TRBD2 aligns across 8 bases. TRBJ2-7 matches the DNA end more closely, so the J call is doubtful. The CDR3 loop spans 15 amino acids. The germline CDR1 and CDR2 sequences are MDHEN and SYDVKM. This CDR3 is CASSLRGGSYNEQYF. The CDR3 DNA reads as TGTGCCAGCAGTCTACGGGGGGGCTCCTACAATGAGCAGTACTTC.